Listed below are T cell receptor beta chains from one sample, sequenced in a study of T cell clones after liver transplantation. TCRdb's copy holds only in-frame clones and misses some; the assay was immunoSEQ multiplex PCR. The sample yields 65,000 to 80,000 clones, approximately 87% seen once. Sequenced here: CD4+ T cells from blood, sampled at the 22-month timepoint. All receptors come from a human patient who received a liver transplant. Some T cells could come from the graft donor. Each CDR3 is given without its conserved first and last residue. The D gene is left open where the match is weak.

>TRBJ1-5|.|TRBV4-1
ASSPAGRSPNQPQH
>TRBJ2-7|TRBD1|TRBV9
ASSVGDRGAYEQY
>TRBJ2-3|.|TRBV2
ASSADHSTDTQY
>TRBJ1-1|.|TRBV11-2
ASSLNTEAF
>TRBJ1-1|TRBD1|TRBV4-1
ASSPGGRGRYTEAF
>TRBJ1-6|.|TRBV19
ASSLTGRGYQNSPLH
>TRBJ1-3|.|TRBV18
ASSPIKMDTIY
>TRBJ1-1|.|TRBV7-2
ASADVAAIMNTEAF
>TRBJ1-3|.|TRBV11-2
ASSPSSTIY
>TRBJ2-7|.|TRBV9
ASSVDRGEQY
>TRBJ2-7|TRBD1|TRBV5-1
ASSLGQGAYEQY
>TRBJ1-4|.|TRBV4-2
ASSQDRGREKLF
>TRBJ2-7|.|TRBV7-2
ASSLAQGTTYYEQY
>TRBJ1-2|.|TRBV19
ASSIGPAGRTSNYGYT
>TRBJ2-3|TRBD1|TRBV19
ASRPSQGVPDTQY
>TRBJ1-2|.|TRBV9
ASGEGFNYGYT
>TRBJ1-2|TRBD1|TRBV4-3
ASSQENRGNYGYT
>TRBJ1-3|.|TRBV7-3
ASSEGGNTIY
>TRBJ2-2|.|TRBV18
ASSPPARTTGELF
>TRBJ2-7|.|TRBV5-6
ASSSRQVPREQY
>TRBJ2-4|.|TRBV7-9
ASSFSSRTPEAKNIQY
>TRBJ2-5|.|TRBV18
ASSPSLGGEETQY
>TRBJ2-2|TRBD2|TRBV10-3
ATGLAVNTGELF
>TRBJ1-5|.|TRBV2
ASSPGRTRPDQPQH
>TRBJ2-5|.|TRBV7-9
ASSFGQNQETQY
>TRBJ1-6|TRBD1|TRBV2
ASRATGLNSPLH
>TRBJ2-2|TRBD2|TRBV4-3
ASSPRAPAGLAGGRRTGELF
>TRBJ2-5|.|TRBV27
ASSQKSGTQY
>TRBJ2-3|.|TRBV7-8
ASSSPGQKTDTQY
>TRBJ2-3|.|TRBV10-3
AISESKADTQY
>TRBJ2-7|TRBD2|TRBV4-2
ASSQDTWAGTSGYEQY
>TRBJ2-4|TRBD2|TRBV28
ASSFGGALNIQY
>TRBJ2-7|TRBD2|TRBV18
ASSPGTSGNSYEQY
>TRBJ2-2|.|TRBV11-3
ASSSGPNTGELF
>TRBJ2-3|TRBD2|TRBV2
ASSGSGGGTDTQY
>TRBJ1-5|.|TRBV5-6
ASSSGDQPQH
>TRBJ1-4|TRBD1|TRBV29-1
SADRGGEKLF
>TRBJ1-2|TRBD1|TRBV16
ASSQSGTGGYT
>TRBJ1-2|.|TRBV5-6
ASSLGADSYGYT
>TRBJ2-7|TRBD2|TRBV5-6
ASSRRAGEGQY
>TRBJ1-2|.|TRBV7-2
ASSLDYSSGYGYT
>TRBJ1-4|TRBD1|TRBV7-2
ASSLVATGNEKLF
>TRBJ2-2|.|TRBV7-6
ASSLPVPGELF
>TRBJ2-6|.|TRBV30
AWSVGGANVLT
>TRBJ2-2|.|TRBV18
ASSPRVENTGELF
>TRBJ2-5|.|TRBV27
ASSSRGQETQY
>TRBJ2-1|.|TRBV10-3
AISESGPGNEQF
>TRBJ2-3|.|TRBV5-1
ASSLVRGTTQY
>TRBJ1-6|.|TRBV12-5
ASATPPAGPLH
>TRBJ1-3|.|TRBV5-1
ASTGDGNTIY
>TRBJ1-5|.|TRBV19
ASRLRGNQPQH
>TRBJ1-5|.|TRBV2
ASSERQVEQPQH